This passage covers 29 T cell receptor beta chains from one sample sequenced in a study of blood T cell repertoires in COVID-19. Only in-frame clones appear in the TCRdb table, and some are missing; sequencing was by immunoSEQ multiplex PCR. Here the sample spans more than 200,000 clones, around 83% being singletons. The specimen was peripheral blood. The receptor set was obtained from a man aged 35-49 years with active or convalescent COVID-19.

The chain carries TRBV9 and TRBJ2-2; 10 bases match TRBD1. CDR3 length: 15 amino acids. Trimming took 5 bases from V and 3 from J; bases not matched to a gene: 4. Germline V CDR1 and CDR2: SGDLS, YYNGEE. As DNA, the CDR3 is TGTGCCAGCAGTACCGGGACAGGGGACACCGGGGAGCTGTTTTTT. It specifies CASSTGTGDTGELFF.

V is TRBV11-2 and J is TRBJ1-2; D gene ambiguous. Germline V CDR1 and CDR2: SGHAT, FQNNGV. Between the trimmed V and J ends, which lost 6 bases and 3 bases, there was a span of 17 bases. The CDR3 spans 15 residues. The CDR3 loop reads CASRKPGRVHYGYTF. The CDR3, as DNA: TGTGCCAGCAGAAAACCTGGGAGGGTCCACTATGGCTACACCTTC.

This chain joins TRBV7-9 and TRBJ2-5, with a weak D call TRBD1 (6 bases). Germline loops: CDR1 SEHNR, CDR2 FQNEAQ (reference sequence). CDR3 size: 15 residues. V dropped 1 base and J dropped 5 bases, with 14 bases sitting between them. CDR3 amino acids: CASSLGSGTQETQYF. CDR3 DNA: TGTGCCAGCAGCTTAGGAAGTGGGACACAGGAGACCCAGTACTTC.

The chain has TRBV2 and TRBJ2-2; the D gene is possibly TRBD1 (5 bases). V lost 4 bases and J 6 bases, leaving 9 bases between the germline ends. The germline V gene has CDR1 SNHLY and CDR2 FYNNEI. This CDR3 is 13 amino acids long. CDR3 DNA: TGTGCCAGCAGTGGCCAGGGTGCCGGGGAGCTGTTTTTT. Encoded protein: CASSGQGAGELFF.

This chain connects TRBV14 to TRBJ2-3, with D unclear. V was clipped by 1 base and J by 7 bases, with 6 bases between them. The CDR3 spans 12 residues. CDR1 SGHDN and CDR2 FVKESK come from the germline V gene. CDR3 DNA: TGTGCCAGCAGCCAAGGTGGCTATACGCAGTATTTT. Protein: CASSQGGYTQYF.

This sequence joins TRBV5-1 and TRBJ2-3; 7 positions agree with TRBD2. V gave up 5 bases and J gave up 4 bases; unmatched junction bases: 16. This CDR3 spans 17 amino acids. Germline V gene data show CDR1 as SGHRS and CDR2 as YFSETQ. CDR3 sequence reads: CASSPTLAAGPADTQYF. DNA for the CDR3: TGCGCCAGCAGTCCTACTCTAGCGGCCGGTCCGGCAGATACGCAGTATTTT.

The CDR3 nucleotides are TGTGCCAGCAGTATCCTCCGGGGAAACACCATATATTTT. This gives the protein CASSILRGNTIYF. The genes are TRBV6-2 or TRBV6-3 and TRBJ1-3, with D hard to call. The CDR3 consists of 13 residues. From germline, CDR1 is MNHEY and CDR2 SVGEGT. V lost 5 bases and J lost 4, with 9 bases in between.

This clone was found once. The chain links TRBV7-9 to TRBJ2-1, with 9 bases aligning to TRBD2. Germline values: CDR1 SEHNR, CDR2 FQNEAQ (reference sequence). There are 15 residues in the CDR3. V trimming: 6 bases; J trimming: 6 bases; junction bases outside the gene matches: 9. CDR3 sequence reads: CASRSGTSLFNEQFF. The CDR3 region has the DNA TGTGCCAGCAGATCCGGGACTAGCCTTTTCAATGAGCAGTTCTTC.

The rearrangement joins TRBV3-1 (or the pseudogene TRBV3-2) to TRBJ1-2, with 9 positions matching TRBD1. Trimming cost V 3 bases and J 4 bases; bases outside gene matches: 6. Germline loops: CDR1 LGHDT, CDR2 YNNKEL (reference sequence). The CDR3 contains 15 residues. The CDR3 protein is CASSQRTGVGYGYTF. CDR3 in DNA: TGTGCCAGCAGCCAGAGGACAGGGGTGGGCTATGGCTACACCTTC.

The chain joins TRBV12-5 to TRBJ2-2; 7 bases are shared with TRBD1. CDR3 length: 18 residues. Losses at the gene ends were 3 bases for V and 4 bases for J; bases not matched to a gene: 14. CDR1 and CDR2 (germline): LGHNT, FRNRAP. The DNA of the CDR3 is TGTGCTAGTGGTTTTCCACCCGGGACAGTCTCGACCACCGGGGAGCTGTTTTTT. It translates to CASGFPPGTVSTTGELFF.

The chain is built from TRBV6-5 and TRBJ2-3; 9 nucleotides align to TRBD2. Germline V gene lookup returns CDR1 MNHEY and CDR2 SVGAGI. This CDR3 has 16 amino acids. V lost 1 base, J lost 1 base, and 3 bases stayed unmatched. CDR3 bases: TGTGCCAGCAGTTACTATGGACTAGCGCGCACAGATACGCAGTATTTT. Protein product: CASSYYGLARTDTQYF.

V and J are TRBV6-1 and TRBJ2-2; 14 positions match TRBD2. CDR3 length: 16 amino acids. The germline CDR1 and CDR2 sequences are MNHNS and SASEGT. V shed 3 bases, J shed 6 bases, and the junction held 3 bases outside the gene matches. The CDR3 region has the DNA TGTGCCAGCAGTGAGGGGACTAGCGGGAGACCCGGGGAGCTGTTTTTT. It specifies CASSEGTSGRPGELFF.

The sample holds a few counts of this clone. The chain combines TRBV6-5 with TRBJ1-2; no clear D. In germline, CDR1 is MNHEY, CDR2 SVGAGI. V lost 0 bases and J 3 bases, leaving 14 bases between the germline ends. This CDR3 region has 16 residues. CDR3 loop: CASSYSTGSSHYGYTF. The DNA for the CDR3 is TGTGCCAGCAGTTACTCGACGGGATCCTCTCACTATGGCTACACCTTC.

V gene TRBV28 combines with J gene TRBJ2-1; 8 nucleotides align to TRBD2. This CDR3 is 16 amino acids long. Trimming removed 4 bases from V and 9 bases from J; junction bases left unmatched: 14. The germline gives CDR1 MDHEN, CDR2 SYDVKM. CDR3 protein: CASSSSRLARGREQFF. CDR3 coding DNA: TGTGCCAGCAGTTCCTCCCGACTAGCGAGAGGTCGTGAGCAGTTCTTC.

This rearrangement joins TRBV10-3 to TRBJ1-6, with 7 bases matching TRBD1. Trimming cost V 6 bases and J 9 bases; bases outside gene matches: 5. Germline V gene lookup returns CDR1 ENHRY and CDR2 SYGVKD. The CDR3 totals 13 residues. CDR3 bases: TGTGCCATCAGAGGACAGGAGCTTTCACCCCTCCACTTT. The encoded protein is CAIRGQELSPLHF.

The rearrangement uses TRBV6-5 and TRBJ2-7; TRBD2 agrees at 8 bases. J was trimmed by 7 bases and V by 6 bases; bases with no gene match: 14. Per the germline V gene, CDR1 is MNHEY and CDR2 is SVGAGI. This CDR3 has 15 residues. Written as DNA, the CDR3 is TGTGCCAGCAGCTCACCCCAGCGGGGGACGGGGGAGCAGTACTTC. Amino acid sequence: CASSSPQRGTGEQYF.

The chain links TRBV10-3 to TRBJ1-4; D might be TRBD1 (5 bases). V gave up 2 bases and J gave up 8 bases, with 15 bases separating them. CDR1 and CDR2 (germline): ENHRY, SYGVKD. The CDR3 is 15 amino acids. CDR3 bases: TGTGCCATCAGTGAGAGAGGGACTGCGGGCGAAAAACTGTTTTTT. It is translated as CAISERGTAGEKLFF.

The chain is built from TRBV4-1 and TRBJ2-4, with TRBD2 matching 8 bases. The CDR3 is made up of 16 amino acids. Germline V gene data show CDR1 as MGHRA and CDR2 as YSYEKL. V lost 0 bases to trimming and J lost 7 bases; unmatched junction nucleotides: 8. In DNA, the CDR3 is TGCGCCAGCAGCCAAGAGGTGCCCCAGCGGGGGAACATTCAGTACTTC. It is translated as CASSQEVPQRGNIQYF.

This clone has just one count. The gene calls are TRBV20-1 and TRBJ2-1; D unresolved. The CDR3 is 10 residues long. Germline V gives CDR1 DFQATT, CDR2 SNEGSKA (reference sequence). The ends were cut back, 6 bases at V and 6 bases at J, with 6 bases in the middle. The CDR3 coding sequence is TGCAGTGCGGAGTTCAATGAGCAGTTCTTC. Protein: CSAEFNEQFF.

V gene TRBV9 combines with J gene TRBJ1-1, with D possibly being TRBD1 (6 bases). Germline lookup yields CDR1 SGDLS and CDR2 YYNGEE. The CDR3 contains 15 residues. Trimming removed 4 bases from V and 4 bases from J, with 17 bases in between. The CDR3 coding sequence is TGTGCCAGCAGCCTCCAAGGGGGTTCGGGCACTGAAGCTTTCTTT. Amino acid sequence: CASSLQGGSGTEAFF.

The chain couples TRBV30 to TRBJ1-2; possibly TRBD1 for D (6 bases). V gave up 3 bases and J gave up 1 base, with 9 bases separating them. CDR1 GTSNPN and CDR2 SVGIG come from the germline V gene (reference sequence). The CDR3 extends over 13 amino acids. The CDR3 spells CAWSGQLNYGYTF. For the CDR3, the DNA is TGTGCCTGGAGCGGACAGCTTAACTATGGCTACACCTTC.

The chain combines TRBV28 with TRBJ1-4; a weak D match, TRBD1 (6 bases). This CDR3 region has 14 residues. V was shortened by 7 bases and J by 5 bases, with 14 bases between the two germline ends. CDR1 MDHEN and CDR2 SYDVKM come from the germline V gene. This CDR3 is CASTGGGLNEKLFF. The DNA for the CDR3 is TGTGCCAGCACTGGGGGGGGCTTAAATGAAAAACTGTTTTTT.

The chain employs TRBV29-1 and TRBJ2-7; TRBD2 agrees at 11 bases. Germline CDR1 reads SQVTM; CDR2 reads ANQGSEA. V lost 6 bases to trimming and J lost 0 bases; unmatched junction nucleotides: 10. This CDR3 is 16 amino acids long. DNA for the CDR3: TGCAGCGTCTTTAAAGGAACTAGCGGGAGCTCCTACGAGCAGTACTTC. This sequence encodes CSVFKGTSGSSYEQYF.

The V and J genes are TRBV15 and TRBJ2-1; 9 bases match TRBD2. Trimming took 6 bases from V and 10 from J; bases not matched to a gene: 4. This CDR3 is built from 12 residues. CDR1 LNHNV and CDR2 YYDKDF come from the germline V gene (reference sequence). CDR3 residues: CATRSGGYEQFF. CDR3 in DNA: TGTGCCACCAGGAGCGGGGGGTACGAGCAGTTCTTC.

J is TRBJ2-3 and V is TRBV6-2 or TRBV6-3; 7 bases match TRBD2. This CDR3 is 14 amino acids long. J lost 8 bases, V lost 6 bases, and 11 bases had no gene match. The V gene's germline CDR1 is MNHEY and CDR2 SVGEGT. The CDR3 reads CASSPGGLSLTQYF. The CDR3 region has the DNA TGTGCCAGCAGCCCGGGGGGACTTTCCCTTACGCAGTATTTT.

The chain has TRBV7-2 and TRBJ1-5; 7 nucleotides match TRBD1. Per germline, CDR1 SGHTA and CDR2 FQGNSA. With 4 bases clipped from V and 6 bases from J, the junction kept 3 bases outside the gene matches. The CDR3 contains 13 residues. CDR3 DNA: TGTGCCAGCAGCTCGACAGGGACTCAGCCCCAGCATTTT. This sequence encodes CASSSTGTQPQHF.

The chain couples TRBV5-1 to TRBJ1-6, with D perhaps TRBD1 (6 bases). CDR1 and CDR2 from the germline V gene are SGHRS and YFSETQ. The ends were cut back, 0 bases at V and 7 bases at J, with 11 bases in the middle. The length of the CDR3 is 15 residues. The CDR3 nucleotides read TGCGCCAGCAGCTTGGACGGGGACACGAATTCACCCCTCCACTTT. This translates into CASSLDGDTNSPLHF.

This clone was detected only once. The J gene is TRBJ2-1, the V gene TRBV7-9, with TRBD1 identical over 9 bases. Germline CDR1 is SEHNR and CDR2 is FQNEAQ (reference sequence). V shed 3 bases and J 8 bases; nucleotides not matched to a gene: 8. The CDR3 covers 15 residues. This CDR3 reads CASSLGQGRGYEQFF. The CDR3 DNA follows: TGTGCCAGCAGCTTGGGACAGGGACGCGGCTATGAGCAGTTCTTC.

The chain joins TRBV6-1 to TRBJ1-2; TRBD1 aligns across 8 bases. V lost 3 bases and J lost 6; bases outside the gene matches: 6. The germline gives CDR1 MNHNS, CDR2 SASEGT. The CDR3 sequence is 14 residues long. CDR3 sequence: CASSDWTGTNGYTF. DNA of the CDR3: TGTGCCAGCAGTGATTGGACAGGGACTAATGGCTACACCTTC.